Below are 6 T cell receptor beta chains sequenced from a single sample in a study of shared clonotypes between healthy human individuals. Naive CD8 cells were CD45RO-negative, positively selected for CCR7, excluding terminally differentiated effector memory CD45RA+ cells. The assay was immunoSEQ multiplex PCR, and TCRdb's table has in-frame clones only and misses some. Altogether some 1,900,000 clones are present, about 95% being singletons, with the ten largest covering 1.2%. Sequencing was done on a sample of naive CD8+ T cells sorted from blood. All receptors come from a man between 18 and 35 years old in good health.

The rearrangement uses TRBV12-5 and TRBJ2-7; D perhaps matches TRBD1 (6 bases). Trimming took off 5 bases at V and 3 bases at J, with 14 bases between the two ends. Germline CDR1 and CDR2: LGHNT and FRNRAP. The CDR3 spans 14 residues. This CDR3 reads CASGPRDTDYEQYF. In DNA, the CDR3 is TGTGCTAGTGGTCCCCGGGACACCGACTACGAGCAGTACTTC.

CDR3 amino acids: CASSQIGVGTEAFF. In DNA form, the CDR3 reads TGTGCCAGCAGTCAAATAGGGGTAGGGACTGAAGCTTTCTTT. V usage is TRBV27 and J usage is TRBJ1-1, with TRBD1 as a possible D gene (5 bases). CDR3 length: 14 residues. Trimming left V 5 bases short and J 5 bases short, with 15 bases between. CDR1 is MNHEY, CDR2 SMNVEV, per germline (reference sequence).

The CDR3 loop is CPERSKTPRETQYF. CDR3 nucleotide sequence: TGTCCGGAGCGGAGCAAGACCCCTCGAGAGACCCAGTACTTC. The gene calls are TRBV2 and TRBJ2-5; tentative D call: TRBD2 (5 bases). Germline CDR1 SNHLY, CDR2 FYNNEI. This CDR3 is 14 amino acids long.

J is TRBJ1-5 and V is TRBV28; D call uncertain. Deletions cut 6 bases from V and 1 base from J, with 13 bases between. Germline lookup yields CDR1 MDHEN and CDR2 SYDVKM. This CDR3 has 15 amino acids. CDR3 protein: CASRPQAYSNQPQHF. The CDR3 region has the DNA TGTGCCAGCAGGCCTCAAGCCTACAGCAATCAGCCCCAGCATTTT.

This clone was detected once. J is TRBJ1-5 and V is TRBV6-1, with D perhaps TRBD1 (5 bases). V shed 3 bases and J shed 5 bases, with 17 bases lying between them. The V gene's germline CDR1 is MNHNS and CDR2 SASEGT. This CDR3 has 16 amino acids. CDR3 DNA sequence: TGTGCCAGCAGTGATGGGGGGGTGATATTTCATCAGCCCCAGCATTTT. Its protein is CASSDGGVIFHQPQHF.

About this clone: Other nucleotide sequences from this sample produce the same CDR3. The V gene is TRBV28, the J gene TRBJ2-5; D unclear. Trimming took off 4 bases at V and 0 bases at J, with 6 bases between the two ends. Germline V gene data show CDR1 as MDHEN and CDR2 as SYDVKM. There are 13 residues in the CDR3. In DNA, the CDR3 is TGTGCCAGCAGTTCGTCGAACCAAGAGACCCAGTACTTC. Encoded protein: CASSSSNQETQYF. The entire variable domain, with the rest obtained from reference TRBV28 and TRBJ2-5, is as follows: DVKVTQSSRYLVKRTGEKVFLECVQDMDHENMFWYRQDPGLGLRLIYFSYDVKMKEKGDIPEGYSVSREKKERFSLILESASTNQTSMYLCASSSSNQETQYFGPGTRLLVL.